The 31 T cell receptor beta chains below come from one sample, sequenced in a study of T cells in Graves' hyperthyroidism and ophthalmopathy. It was RNA transcripts that yielded the amplified TCR beta CDR3 regions. HTBI primers were employed in a first-round RT-PCR of the TCR CDR3. MiXCR was run by TCRdb on the multiplex PCR reads, yielding one entry per CDR3 protein. Counted here are hundreds of thousands of distinct CDR3 sequences, around 45% occurring once; the ten biggest clones make up roughly 8.2%. The specimen sequenced was peripheral blood or thyroid tissue (not recorded which). These receptors originate from a woman between 18 and 29 years old with Graves' hyperthyroidism.

This clonotype was counted ten times or more. The chain has TRBV6-5 and TRBJ1-5, with a possible D match to TRBD1 (5 bases). The CDR3 is 15 residues long. Germline V lookup: CDR1 MNHEY, CDR2 SVGAGI. V shed 0 bases and J shed 6 bases, with 12 bases lying between them. The CDR3: CASSYSPGTGQPQHF. The CDR3 DNA follows: TGTGCCAGCAGTTACTCGCCAGGGACGGGTCAGCCCCAGCATTTT.

This clonotype was seen repeatedly, ten times or more. The chain carries TRBV7-9 and TRBJ2-7; D remains unclear. The CDR3 totals 13 residues. Germline values: CDR1 SEHNR, CDR2 FQNEAQ (reference sequence). V was trimmed by 3 bases and J by 3 bases, leaving 9 bases between them. CDR3 sequence reads: CASSLTINYEQYF. In DNA, the CDR3 is TGTGCCAGCAGCTTGACCATCAACTACGAGCAGTACTTC.

As for this clonotype: At one end, the junction sequence differs from germline, possibly due to a read error. This chain joins TRBV24-1 and TRBJ2-7; a possible D gene is TRBD1 (6 bases). This CDR3 region has 13 residues. Germline lookup yields CDR1 KGHDR and CDR2 SFDVKD. This CDR3 reads CASSYGQRYEQYF. The CDR3 DNA sequence: TGTGCCAGCAGTTATGGACAGCGTTACGAGCAGTACTTC.

CDR3: CASSASPTGAGDQPQHF. The CDR3 nucleotides are TGTGCCAGCAGTGCTAGCCCGACAGGGGCTGGGGATCAGCCCCAGCATTTT. The rearrangement joins TRBV25-1 to TRBJ1-5, with 8 bases that match TRBD1. The CDR3 extends over 17 amino acids. CDR1 is MGHDK and CDR2 is SYGVNS in the germline V gene. V was pared by 4 bases and J by 5 bases, with 13 bases of the junction left unmatched.

In this sample, this clonotype is medium-sized. V usage is TRBV10-3 and J usage is TRBJ1-1; D is uncertain. The V gene lost 4 bases and the J gene lost 1 base, with 7 bases spanning the gap. Germline V gene lookup returns CDR1 ENHRY and CDR2 SYGVKD. The CDR3 is 13 amino acids. DNA of the CDR3: TGTGCCATCAGTGGGGCCGGGAACACTGAAGCTTTCTTT. Its protein product is CAISGAGNTEAFF.

The chain combines TRBV29-1 with TRBJ1-5, with 7 nucleotides matching TRBD1. The ends lost 5 bases at V and 13 bases at J; junction bases unmatched: 11. The CDR3 runs to 12 residues. From germline, CDR1 is SQVTM and CDR2 ANQGSEA. The DNA of the CDR3 is TGCAGCGTTAGACAGGGAGGCAATGAGCAGCATTTT. The encoded protein is CSVRQGGNEQHF.

This clonotype appeared once. The CDR3 sequence: CASSDPSGRAETGELFF. In DNA, the CDR3 is TGTGCCAGCAGCGATCCAAGCGGGAGGGCCGAAACCGGGGAGCTGTTTTTT. The genes are TRBV9 and TRBJ2-2; 10 bases fit TRBD2. V lost 3 bases, J lost 5 bases, and 10 bases stayed unmatched. The CDR3 is 17 amino acids. The V gene's germline CDR1 is SGDLS and CDR2 YYNGEE.

The chain links TRBV7-9 to TRBJ1-2; TRBD1 is a possible D gene (5 bases). Trimming took 5 bases from V and 4 from J, leaving 17 bases between them. Germline CDR1 and CDR2: SEHNR and FQNEAQ (reference sequence). This CDR3 comprises 15 residues. DNA of the CDR3: TGTGCCAGCAGCCAAGACCCCGGCAGGGCCTATGGCTACACCTTC. Its translation: CASSQDPGRAYGYTF.

The chain joins TRBV9 to TRBJ1-1; D call uncertain. The V gene's germline CDR1 is SGDLS and CDR2 YYNGEE. The V and J ends lost 5 bases and 7 bases respectively, with 18 bases between them. This CDR3 is built from 14 residues. As DNA, the CDR3 is TGTGCCAGCAGTTTAGGAGATACGTTGTATGAAGCTTTCTTT. This translates into CASSLGDTLYEAFF.

This sequence joins TRBV2 and TRBJ2-7, with 9 bases aligning to TRBD1. With V trimmed by 3 bases and J by 5 bases, 5 bases remained unmatched. The CDR3 totals 14 residues. Per germline, CDR1 SNHLY and CDR2 FYNNEI. CDR3 region: CASSERDRVDEQYF. The CDR3 DNA reads TGTGCCAGCAGTGAGCGGGACAGGGTTGACGAGCAGTACTTC. Full variable domain (rest looked up from reference TRBV2 and TRBJ2-7): EPEVTQTPSHQVTQMGQEVILRCVPISNHLYFYWYRQILGQKVEFLVSFYNNEISEKSEIFDDQFSVERPDGSNFTLKIRSTKLEDSAMYFCASSERDRVDEQYFGPGTRLTVT.

The chain links TRBV20-1 to TRBJ1-5, with 9 bases aligning to TRBD1. The CDR3 is 12 residues long. V gave up 6 bases and J gave up 9 bases; unmatched junction bases: 6. Germline CDR1 and CDR2: DFQATT and SNEGSKA (reference sequence). The CDR3 spells CSAKTDRGPQHF. In DNA form, the CDR3 reads TGCAGTGCAAAGACGGACAGGGGGCCCCAGCATTTT.

The CDR3 loop is CASSSPAQLQETQYF. The CDR3 bases are TGTGCCAGTAGTAGCCCCGCGCAGCTACAAGAGACCCAGTACTTC. This chain uses TRBV19 with TRBJ2-5; unclear D gene. The CDR3 totals 15 residues. V was trimmed by 4 bases and J by 2 bases, leaving 14 bases between them. Germline V lookup: CDR1 LNHDA, CDR2 SQIVND (reference sequence).

This chain connects TRBV2 to TRBJ1-2; D is undetermined. The V gene lost 4 bases and the J gene lost 4 bases, with 19 bases spanning the gap. CDR3 length: 16 residues. CDR1 SNHLY and CDR2 FYNNEI come from the germline V gene. The CDR3 DNA sequence: TGTGCCAGCAGTGGGGAAGGCAGGCGCCCATCCTATGGCTACACCTTC. Translating it yields CASSGEGRRPSYGYTF.

V usage is TRBV19 and J usage is TRBJ2-5; TRBD2 matches 12 bases. Per germline, CDR1 LNHDA and CDR2 SQIVND (reference sequence). The CDR3 consists of 15 residues. The J segment lost 2 bases and the V segment lost 6 bases, leaving 4 bases of the junction unmatched. CDR3 loop: CASRSSGRAQETQYF. CDR3 nucleotides: TGTGCCAGTAGGTCTAGCGGGAGGGCACAAGAGACCCAGTACTTC.

The chain is built from TRBV15 and TRBJ1-5; the match to TRBD1 covers 7 bases. The CDR3 is 15 amino acids. Germline lookup yields CDR1 LNHNV and CDR2 YYDKDF (reference sequence). V shed 5 bases and J 2 bases; nucleotides not matched to a gene: 6. In DNA, the CDR3 is TGTGCCACCAGCCCGGACAGGACAGGCAATCAGCCCCAGCATTTT. Translating gives CATSPDRTGNQPQHF. Drawing the rest from reference TRBV15 and TRBJ1-5, the complete variable domain is DAMVIQNPRYQVTQFGKPVTLSCSQTLNHNVMYWYQQKSSQAPKLLFHYYDKDFNNEADTPDNFQSRRPNTSFCFLDIRSPGLGDTAMYLCATSPDRTGNQPQHFGDGTRLSIL.

The J gene is TRBJ1-4, the V gene TRBV24-1; D is unresolved. The CDR3 covers 16 residues. CDR1 is KGHDR and CDR2 is SFDVKD in the germline V gene. Trimming stripped 8 bases from V and 6 bases from J, with 21 bases between. The CDR3 DNA sequence: TGTGCCACCACCCCTCCCTCTGGGGAAAATTATGAAAAACTGTTTTTT. Encoded protein: CATTPPSGENYEKLFF.

This clonotype was picked up a small number of times. The gene calls are TRBV20-1 and TRBJ1-6, with 7 bases that match TRBD1. Germline V gene lookup returns CDR1 DFQATT and CDR2 SNEGSKA (reference sequence). This CDR3 comprises 14 residues. V trimming: 6 bases; J trimming: 6 bases; junction bases outside the gene matches: 8. CDR3 in amino acids: CSAQPGTVNSPLHF. Written as DNA, the CDR3 is TGCAGTGCCCAGCCCGGGACAGTTAATTCACCCCTCCACTTT.

Turning to this clonotype: A much bigger clone sits one base away, suggesting this may be a read error. The chain carries TRBV7-6 and TRBJ2-5; TRBD2 matches 11 bases. Germline V gene lookup returns CDR1 SGHVS and CDR2 FNYEAQ. V lost 5 bases to trimming and J lost 5 bases; unmatched junction nucleotides: 4. The CDR3 has 14 amino acids. CDR3 protein: CASSPIAGGETQYF. The CDR3 nucleotides are TGTGCCAGCAGCCCGATAGCGGGAGGGGAGACCCAGTACTTC.

The chain recombines TRBV5-1 with TRBJ1-3; D is perhaps TRBD1 (6 bases). The germline gives CDR1 SGHRS, CDR2 YFSETQ. The CDR3 is 12 amino acids. V shed 4 bases and J shed 14 bases, with 16 bases lying between them. The CDR3 DNA is TGCGCCAGCAGCACCAACAGGGCCTTATTATATTTT. It encodes CASSTNRALLYF.

Only a few counts were recorded for this clonotype. The V and J genes are TRBV20-1 and TRBJ1-4; no clear D. Trimming shortened V by 2 bases and J by 8 bases, and 12 bases separated the two germline ends. Germline loops: CDR1 DFQATT, CDR2 SNEGSKA (reference sequence). The CDR3 runs to 13 residues. CDR3 loop: CSARRREGEKLFF. CDR3 coding DNA: TGCAGTGCTAGAAGGCGGGAGGGCGAAAAACTGTTTTTT.

V is TRBV7-9 and J is TRBJ1-4, with a weak D call TRBD1 (5 bases). V lost 5 bases to trimming and J lost 0 bases, with 13 bases between them. Germline V gene data show CDR1 as SEHNR and CDR2 as FQNEAQ (reference sequence). This CDR3 spans 16 amino acids. The CDR3 region is CASSLFWGSTNEKLFF. The DNA of the CDR3 is TGTGCCAGCAGCCTGTTCTGGGGCTCAACTAATGAAAAACTGTTTTTT.

The chain couples TRBV7-2 to TRBJ1-1; the D gene is possibly TRBD1 (6 bases). V lost 6 bases to trimming and J lost 7 bases, with 21 bases between them. This CDR3 has 15 amino acids. Germline V gives CDR1 SGHTA, CDR2 FQGNSA. The CDR3 region has the DNA TGTGCCAGCAGGGCCCCGACAGGTCCCGCTGGTGAAGCTTTCTTT. Its translation is CASRAPTGPAGEAFF.

This clonotype was found a few times. J is TRBJ2-6 and V is TRBV20-1; D uncertain. The CDR3 spans 14 residues. Deletions cut 5 bases from V and 2 bases from J, with 10 bases between. Germline V gene data show CDR1 as DFQATT and CDR2 as SNEGSKA (reference sequence). The CDR3 protein is CSAPDGTGANVLTF. CDR3 bases: TGCAGTGCTCCCGACGGCACTGGGGCCAACGTCCTGACTTTC.

The chain combines TRBV29-1 with TRBJ1-2, with TRBD1 matching 9 bases. Germline CDR1 and CDR2: SQVTM and ANQGSEA. V was pared by 3 bases and J by 1 base, with 3 bases of the junction left unmatched. CDR3 length: 14 residues. The CDR3 region is CSVEGTGYNYGYTF. The CDR3 DNA is TGCAGCGTTGAGGGGACAGGGTATAACTATGGCTACACCTTC.

The J gene is TRBJ2-3, the V gene TRBV20-1; the D gene is possibly TRBD2 (5 bases). This CDR3 comprises 13 residues. V shed 1 base and J shed 1 base, with 6 bases lying between them. CDR1 is DFQATT, CDR2 SNEGSKA, per germline (reference sequence). DNA for the CDR3: TGCAGTGCTAGAGTTAGCGGCACAGATACGCAGTATTTT. Translation: CSARVSGTDTQYF.

V is TRBV9 and J is TRBJ1-3; a possible D gene is TRBD1 (6 bases). Germline CDR1 reads SGDLS; CDR2 reads YYNGEE. This CDR3 comprises 15 residues. V lost 0 bases and J 7 bases, leaving 14 bases between the germline ends. In nucleotides, the CDR3 is TGTGCCAGCAGCGTAGAACAGGGCCTCGGTAACACCATATATTTT. It encodes CASSVEQGLGNTIYF.

This clonotype was observed many times. The chain joins TRBV7-8 to TRBJ2-5; weak D call: TRBD2 (6 bases). Germline V lookup: CDR1 SGHVS, CDR2 FQNEAQ. The CDR3 is 13 residues long. The ends were cut back, 1 base at V and 5 bases at J, with 8 bases in the middle. CDR3 residues: CASSLEGRETQYF. The CDR3 DNA reads TGTGCCAGCAGCTTAGAGGGGAGGGAGACCCAGTACTTC. Full variable domain (missing parts from reference TRBV7-8 and TRBJ2-5): GAGVSQSPRYKVAKRGQDVALRCDPISGHVSLFWYQQALGQGPEFLTYFQNEAQLDKSGLPSDRFFAERPEGSVSTLKIQRTQQEDSAVYLCASSLEGRETQYFGPGTRLLVL.

This clonotype was recorded many times. The chain uses TRBV2 and TRBJ1-2, with D possibly being TRBD1 (5 bases). The CDR3 is made up of 15 amino acids. In germline, CDR1 is SNHLY, CDR2 FYNNEI. V was trimmed by 2 bases and J by 2 bases, leaving 12 bases between them. As DNA, the CDR3 is TGTGCCAGCAGTGAACGGGGGATGGGAAACTATGGCTACACCTTC. It specifies CASSERGMGNYGYTF.

This clonotype was observed at least ten times. This chain joins TRBV2 and TRBJ2-7; no reliable D call. With 0 bases removed from V and 1 base from J, the gap between germline ends came to 7 bases. Germline V gene data show CDR1 as SNHLY and CDR2 as FYNNEI. There are 14 residues in the CDR3. The chain's CDR3 is CASSEALTSYEQYF. As DNA, the CDR3 is TGTGCCAGCAGTGAAGCCCTCACGTCCTACGAGCAGTACTTC.

The gene calls are TRBV6-5 and TRBJ1-4, with D uncertain. The CDR3 contains 12 residues. V lost 2 bases and J 8 bases, leaving 6 bases between the germline ends. Germline CDR1 reads MNHEY; CDR2 reads SVGAGI. The DNA for the CDR3 is TGTGCCAGCAGTTACGACGGGGAAAAACTGTTTTTT. This codes for CASSYDGEKLFF.

The chain is built from TRBV7-6 and TRBJ2-2; D unclear. The CDR3 extends over 13 amino acids. The V gene's germline CDR1 is SGHVS and CDR2 FNYEAQ. V was pared by 6 bases and J by 7 bases, with 12 bases between. CDR3 nucleotide sequence: TGTGCCAGCAGTTCGAGCTTGGACGGGGAGCTGTTTTTT. Its translation is CASSSSLDGELFF. The whole variable domain, filled in from reference TRBV7-6 and TRBJ2-2, reads GAGVSQSPRYKVTKRGQDVALRCDPISGHVSLYWYRQALGQGPEFLTYFNYEAQQDKSGLPNDRFSAERPEGSISTLTIQRTEQRDSAMYRCASSSSLDGELFFGEGSRLTVL.